This entry lists 24 T cell receptor beta chains sequenced from one sample in a study of blood T cell repertoires in COVID-19. Method: immunoSEQ multiplex PCR; TCRdb's copy keeps in-frame clones and lacks some. The sample consists of under 60,000 clones, approximately 88% of them appearing once. Sequenced input: peripheral blood. The receptors stem from a man aged 25-45 years with COVID-19, enrolled during active disease.

For the CDR3, the DNA is TGTGCCAGCAGCAAAGGAGGGGAGACCCAGTACTTC. Translated, it gives CASSKGGETQYF. The J gene is TRBJ2-5, the V gene TRBV21-1; the table's D gene call, TRBD2, was not cross checked with the DNA. TRBV21-1 is a known pseudogene. The CDR3 length is 12 residues.

This sequence joins TRBV13 and TRBJ2-7; TRBD1 matches 9 bases. CDR3 length equals 17 residues. Germline V gives CDR1 PRHDT, CDR2 FYEKMQ (reference sequence). The J segment lost 5 bases and the V segment lost 5 bases, leaving 16 bases of the junction unmatched. The chain's CDR3 is CASSGGTGRTLWDEQYF. The DNA for the CDR3 is TGTGCCAGCAGCGGCGGGACAGGGAGAACACTGTGGGACGAGCAGTACTTC. Filled out from reference TRBV13 and TRBJ2-7, the complete variable domain reads AAGVIQSPRHLIKEKRETATLKCYPIPRHDTVYWYQQGPGQDPQFLISFYEKMQSDKGSIPDRFSAQQFSDYHSELNMSSLELGDSALYFCASSGGTGRTLWDEQYFGPGTRLTVT.

V is TRBV27 and J is TRBJ2-3; TRBD1 aligns across 9 bases. V trimming: 6 bases; J trimming: 5 bases; junction bases outside the gene matches: 12. CDR3 size: 16 residues. The germline V gene has CDR1 MNHEY and CDR2 SMNVEV (reference sequence). As DNA, the CDR3 is TGTGCCAGCAGAAATGGCGGGGACAGGGCCTTAGATACGCAGTATTTT. This gives the protein CASRNGGDRALDTQYF.

The chain couples TRBV29-1 to TRBJ2-5; TRBD1 agrees at 8 bases. J gave up 5 bases and V 6 bases, and 8 bases lay outside the gene matches. CDR3 size: 13 residues. In germline, CDR1 is SQVTM, CDR2 ANQGSEA. The CDR3 region is CSVGGQGAETQYF. CDR3 bases: TGCAGCGTCGGCGGACAGGGTGCGGAGACCCAGTACTTC.

The rearrangement links TRBV7-9 to TRBJ1-5; 8 bases match TRBD1. The J segment lost 2 bases and the V segment lost 5 bases, leaving 5 bases of the junction unmatched. Per germline, CDR1 SEHNR and CDR2 FQNEAQ (reference sequence). CDR3 size: 15 residues. The chain's CDR3 is CASSQGADGNQPQHF. The CDR3 DNA is TGTGCCAGCAGCCAGGGGGCGGATGGCAATCAGCCCCAGCATTTT.

The rearrangement uses TRBV10-3 and TRBJ1-6; 7 bases are shared with TRBD1. Germline loops: CDR1 ENHRY, CDR2 SYGVKD. With V trimmed by 5 bases and J by 5 bases, 9 bases remained unmatched. This CDR3 contains 16 residues. DNA for the CDR3: TGTGCCATCAGTCTCCAGGGGGGACAGAATAATTCACCCCTCCACTTT. Protein product: CAISLQGGQNNSPLHF.

The chain carries TRBV11-2 and TRBJ1-2; 7 bases are shared with TRBD1. Trimming cost V 8 bases and J 0 bases; bases outside gene matches: 6. The CDR3 contains 14 residues. Germline CDR1 is SGHAT and CDR2 is FQNNGV. The CDR3 spells CASSRQGSNYGYTF. The DNA of the CDR3 is TGTGCCAGCTCAAGACAGGGATCTAACTATGGCTACACCTTC. The full variable domain, its missing parts supplied by reference TRBV11-2 and TRBJ1-2, is EAGVAQSPRYKIIEKRQSVAFWCNPISGHATLYWYQQILGQGPKLLIQFQNNGVVDDSQLPKDRFSAERLKGVDSTLKIQPAKLEDSAVYLCASSRQGSNYGYTFGSGTRLTVV.

This rearrangement joins TRBV28 to TRBJ2-5, with TRBD2 matching over 12 bases. The CDR3 runs 13 residues. In germline, CDR1 is MDHEN, CDR2 SYDVKM. The junction had 2 bases not matched to a gene; V was cut back by 8 bases and J by 4 bases. The CDR3 sequence: CASETSGRETQYF. The CDR3 bases are TGTGCCAGCGAGACTAGCGGGAGAGAGACCCAGTACTTC.

V is TRBV19 and J is TRBJ1-5; D is possibly TRBD1 (5 bases). Germline lookup yields CDR1 LNHDA and CDR2 SQIVND (reference sequence). This CDR3 spans 15 amino acids. The V end lost 3 bases, the J end lost 7 bases, and 16 bases lay between the germline ends. CDR3 sequence reads: CASSMVGGGWQPQHF. CDR3 in DNA: TGTGCCAGTAGTATGGTTGGGGGAGGATGGCAGCCCCAGCATTTT.

The chain couples TRBV9 to TRBJ2-1; weak D call: TRBD2 (6 bases). V lost 0 bases and J 0 bases, leaving 10 bases between the germline ends. CDR1 is SGDLS and CDR2 is YYNGEE in the germline V gene. The CDR3 has 16 residues. CDR3 DNA sequence: TGTGCCAGCAGCGTAGAGGGACTGGGCTCCTACAATGAGCAGTTCTTC. This codes for CASSVEGLGSYNEQFF.

This clone was seen ten or more times. The chain has TRBV10-2 and TRBJ1-1; D gene unclear. V dropped 6 bases and J dropped 0 bases, with 11 bases sitting between them. The germline CDR1 and CDR2 sequences are WSHSY and SAAADI. The CDR3 extends over 14 amino acids. The CDR3 coding sequence is TGCGCCAGCAGACCGGGATCCATGAACACTGAAGCTTTCTTT. Translating it yields CASRPGSMNTEAFF.

This chain uses TRBV27 with TRBJ2-1, with TRBD1 identical over 9 bases. The CDR3 spans 16 residues. Germline CDR1 MNHEY, CDR2 SMNVEV (reference sequence). J was trimmed by 7 bases and V by 5 bases; bases with no gene match: 12. Written as DNA, the CDR3 is TGTGCCAGCAGTAGGACTACGGGACAGGGCAAAAATGAGCAGTTCTTC. It specifies CASSRTTGQGKNEQFF.

The V gene is TRBV5-4, the J gene TRBJ2-3; D not resolved. The length of the CDR3 is 12 residues. V lost 0 bases and J 6 bases, leaving 5 bases between the germline ends. Germline loops: CDR1 SGHNT, CDR2 YYREEE (reference sequence). The CDR3: CASSLALDTQYF. In DNA form, the CDR3 reads TGTGCCAGCAGCTTGGCCCTGGATACGCAGTATTTT.

This clone has a single count. The chain employs TRBV11-2 and TRBJ2-7; possibly TRBD2 for D (5 bases). Trimming left V 0 bases short and J 1 base short, with 10 bases between. The germline V gene encodes CDR1 SGHAT and CDR2 FQNNGV. This CDR3 is 15 amino acids long. The CDR3 bases are TGTGCCAGCAGCTTAGATCCCCAGCGGTCCTACGAGCAGTACTTC. It codes for CASSLDPQRSYEQYF.

Regarding this clone: Mismatch with germline at one junction end may stem from a read error. V usage is TRBV6-4 and J usage is TRBJ2-1; D gene unclear. Germline V gives CDR1 MRHNA, CDR2 SNTAGT. This CDR3 is built from 14 residues. The CDR3 reads CASSPHTNYDEQFF. The CDR3 nucleotides are TGTGCCAGCAGTCCCCACACCAACTACGATGAGCAGTTCTTC.

The chain uses TRBV19 and TRBJ2-7; TRBD2 is a possible D gene (5 bases). V shed 0 bases and J shed 0 bases, with 9 bases lying between them. Germline-derived CDR1 and CDR2 are LNHDA and SQIVND (reference sequence). The CDR3 spans 15 residues. The CDR3 region has the DNA TGTGCCAGTAGTATAGAAGAGGGAAGCTCCTACGAGCAGTACTTC. As protein: CASSIEEGSSYEQYF.

The gene calls are TRBV11-3 and TRBJ2-7; TRBD2 agrees at 12 bases. The germline gives CDR1 SGHNT, CDR2 YENEEA. CDR3 length equals 17 residues. Losses at the gene ends were 2 bases for V and 2 bases for J; bases not matched to a gene: 7. CDR3 residues: CASSLTRTSGEPYEQYF. In DNA form, the CDR3 reads TGTGCCAGCAGCTTAACCAGGACTAGCGGGGAACCCTACGAGCAGTACTTC.

This chain links TRBV20-1 with TRBJ2-7; 7 bases are a match to TRBD1. After removal of 5 bases from V and 4 bases from J, the junction contained 2 bases not matched to a gene. Germline V lookup: CDR1 DFQATT, CDR2 SNEGSKA (reference sequence). The CDR3 sequence is 11 residues long. This chain's CDR3 is CSAFRGYEQYF. CDR3 in DNA: TGCAGTGCTTTCAGGGGGTACGAGCAGTACTTC.

The genes are TRBV19 and TRBJ2-1, with 11 positions matching TRBD2. CDR3 length: 15 amino acids. The ends lost 6 bases at V and 4 bases at J; junction bases unmatched: 5. Germline CDR1 reads LNHDA; CDR2 reads SQIVND (reference sequence). Here the CDR3 DNA reads TGTGCCAGTAGCCCTAGCGGGAGGAGGTACAATGAGCAGTTCTTC. As protein: CASSPSGRRYNEQFF.

This clone has only one observation. V gene TRBV28 combines with J gene TRBJ2-7, with no clear D. This CDR3 has 14 residues. V was shortened by 6 bases and J by 3 bases, with 15 bases between the two germline ends. Germline V gene data show CDR1 as MDHEN and CDR2 as SYDVKM. Here the CDR3 DNA reads TGTGCCAGCAGCCCACGATTGGCAAACTACGAGCAGTACTTC. Amino acid sequence: CASSPRLANYEQYF. Variable domain in full (rest from reference TRBV28 and TRBJ2-7): DVKVTQSSRYLVKRTGEKVFLECVQDMDHENMFWYRQDPGLGLRLIYFSYDVKMKEKGDIPEGYSVSREKKERFSLILESASTNQTSMYLCASSPRLANYEQYFGPGTRLTVT.

V is TRBV12-2 and J is TRBJ2-4; the D call TRBD1 from the table was never checked on the DNA. TRBV12-2 is given as a pseudogene. This CDR3 is 15 amino acids long. As DNA, the CDR3 is TGTGCAAGTCGCTTAGTGGGCCTAGCCAAAAACATTCAGTACTTC. This gives the protein CASRLVGLAKNIQYF.

The genes are TRBV6-5 and TRBJ1-5; 8 nucleotides line up with TRBD1. The germline CDR1 and CDR2 sequences are MNHEY and SVGAGI. This CDR3 has 15 residues. V was clipped by 5 bases and J by 2 bases; unmatched bases: 5. CDR3 nucleotides: TGTGCCAGCAGTACGTACAGGGGGGGCAATCAGCCCCAGCATTTT. Translation gives CASSTYRGGNQPQHF.

The chain carries TRBV9 and TRBJ2-3; 7 bases align to TRBD2. The germline V gene has CDR1 SGDLS and CDR2 YYNGEE. This CDR3 has 17 residues. The V gene end was trimmed by 4 bases and the J gene end by 5 bases; junction bases not matched to a gene: 16. This chain's CDR3 is CASSSRGVAGGKDTQYF. Here the CDR3 DNA reads TGTGCCAGCAGCTCCCGCGGAGTAGCGGGTGGTAAAGATACGCAGTATTTT.

The rearrangement joins TRBV19 to TRBJ2-5; 7 positions match TRBD1. V lost 6 bases to trimming and J lost 6 bases; unmatched junction nucleotides: 10. Germline V gene sequence: CDR1 LNHDA, CDR2 SQIVND (reference sequence). The CDR3 is 14 residues long. The chain's CDR3 is CASSRPHRGKTQYF. The CDR3 DNA is TGTGCCAGTAGCAGGCCACACAGGGGAAAGACCCAGTACTTC.